This T cell receptor beta chain was retrieved from a study of beta chain features in type 1 diabetes. The study, taken as a whole, reports: The VDJ junctions of type 1 diabetes patients carried fewer insertions and more deletions.

Every isolated RNA sample was fully reverse transcribed, so sequencing captured expressed TCRB transcripts. Some clones are missing from TCRdb's copy, which holds only in-frame ones; the method was immunoSEQ multiplex PCR. The sample yields just over 150,000 clones, 11% seen once. Notes on this clone: Its antigen is undetermined. Other DNA sequences in this sample translate to the same CDR3.

Germline lookup yields CDR1 KGHSH and CDR2 LQKENI. The CDR3 contains 14 residues. V was trimmed by 3 bases and J by 4 bases, leaving 7 bases between them. Every donor had blood drawn once into heparin, roughly 120 mL on average. This TCR came from a man younger than 30 in good health. Sequencing used central memory CD4+ T cells from blood. The V call is TRBV18, the J call TRBJ2-6; no clear D gene. This chain's CDR3 is CASSPGYGANVLTF. CDR3 DNA sequence: TGTGCCAGCTCACCTGGTTACGGGGCCAACGTCCTGACTTTC.